Included here is one T cell receptor (beta chain) sequence, with context. Generated by immunoSEQ multiplex PCR, the TCRdb table keeps only in-frame clones and is missing some. The sample shows roughly 250,000 clones, about 85% of them seen only once. CDR1 and CDR2 from the germline V gene are SGHRS and YFSETQ. Unmatched junction bases numbered 5, after V lost 4 bases and J lost 6 bases. The CDR3 runs to 14 residues. The sample belongs to a study of blood T cell repertoires in COVID-19. Turning to the study itself: Both acute and convalescent COVID-19 samples were obtained from the United States, Italy and Spain.

The sequenced sample consisted of peripheral blood. The genes are TRBV5-1 and TRBJ2-7, with TRBD1 matching 12 bases. The sequence came from a man between 60 and 75 years old who had recovered from COVID-19. The CDR3 coding sequence is TGCGCCAGCAGCCTAGGGACAGGGGGCCTCGAGCAGTACTTC. It specifies CASSLGTGGLEQYF. The full variable domain, its missing parts supplied by reference TRBV5-1 and TRBJ2-7, is KAGVTQTPRYLIKTRGQQVTLSCSPISGHRSVSWYQQTPGQGLQFLFEYFSETQRNKGNFPGRFSGRQFSNSRSEMNVSTLELGDSALYLCASSLGTGGLEQYFGPGTRLTVT.